These T cell receptor beta chains were read from a single sample in a study of early T cells in non-severe SARS-CoV-2 infection. TCRdb passed the 5' RACE reads through MiXCR, listing each CDR3 protein once. The repertoire holds about 56,000 distinct CDR3 sequences, with about 10% as singletons. The specimen sequenced was whole blood. Receptor source: an adult who was a healthcare worker with PCR-confirmed SARS-CoV-2 infection or an uninfected control (not recorded which). Both conserved end residues are trimmed from each CDR3. D genes are given only for firm matches.

TRBD2 | TRBV20-1 | SASLREAKTDTQY
TRBD2 | TRBV24-1 | ATEGRAGDKDNEQF
TRBD2 | TRBV27 | ASRPAGARLAGVSNEQF
NA | TRBV7-8 | ASSAGPQETQY
TRBD2 | TRBV10-3 | AIRSSGGTGELF
NA | TRBV29-1 | SVEDRGMNTEAF
NA | TRBV5-4 | ASRLDATGNTIY
NA | TRBV12-3/TRBV12-4 | ASSLGFYNEQF
TRBD2 | TRBV6-5 | ASSYRSGRWNYNEQF
NA | TRBV11-2 | ASSLTSKDTGELF
NA | TRBV12-3/TRBV12-4 | ASSLSPSSYNEQF
TRBD1 | TRBV27 | ASSPTGATRNNEQF
TRBD2 | TRBV11-1 | ASSSKLAGASEQF
NA | TRBV3-1 | ASSRSGSNTGELF
TRBD2 | TRBV5-1 | ASSLLGVVGRGDDEQY
TRBD1 | TRBV19 | ASSPRTGATSTASYNEQF
NA | TRBV20-1 | SASGGGPTDTQY
TRBD1 | TRBV29-1 | SVRTGGTEAF
TRBD2 | TRBV24-1 | ATSDLPLRETYEQY
NA | TRBV9 | ASSGLSHEQY
NA | TRBV14 | ASSLTGLKTEAF
NA | TRBV6-6 | ASSLRDTKETQY
TRBD1 | TRBV23-1 | ASSRTGGSDQPQH
TRBD1 | TRBV6-6 | ASSNTGGLAKNIQY
NA | TRBV11-3 | ASSLTGPTTEAF